A single count supports the clone carrying this T cell receptor beta chain. The data are from a study of blood T cell repertoires in COVID-19. Study as a whole: Researchers got acute and convalescent COVID-19 samples from the United States, Italy and Spain. In each case, the material was cDNA or gDNA derived from T cells, B-cell-depleted T cells, or PBMCs.

Germline V gene sequence: CDR1 GTSNPN, CDR2 SVGIG (reference sequence). This CDR3 is 17 amino acids long. The V gene end was trimmed by 2 bases and the J gene end by 4 bases; junction bases not matched to a gene: 8. Per the authors' pipeline: Reference gene primer amplification yielded estimated nucleated cell counts. Libraries were prepared by immunoSEQ multiplex PCR; TCRdb keeps only in-frame clonotypes and omits some of them. V, J and clone size were drawn from that table, and D and trimming were deduced from the DNA. This sample has approximately 300,000 clones, with around four fifths found just once.

The V gene is TRBV30, the J gene TRBJ2-1; 13 bases map to TRBD2. The TCR comes from a woman in her forties or fifties with active or convalescent COVID-19. Specimen: peripheral blood. The CDR3, as DNA: TGTGCCTGGAGTAGGACTAGCGGGAGATTTAATTACAATGAGCAGTTCTTC. Protein product: CAWSRTSGRFNYNEQFF.